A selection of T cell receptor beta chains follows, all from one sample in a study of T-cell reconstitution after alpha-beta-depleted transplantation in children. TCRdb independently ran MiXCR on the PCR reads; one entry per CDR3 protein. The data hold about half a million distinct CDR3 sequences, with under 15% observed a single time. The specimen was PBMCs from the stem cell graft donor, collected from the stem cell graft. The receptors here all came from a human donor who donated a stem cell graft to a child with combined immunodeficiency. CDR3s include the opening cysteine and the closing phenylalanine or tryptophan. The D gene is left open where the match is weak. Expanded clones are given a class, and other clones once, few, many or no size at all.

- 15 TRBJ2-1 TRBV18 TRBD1 CASSPPGQGGNEQFF TGTGCCAGCTCACCACCGGGACAGGGTGGCAATGAGCAGTTCTTC
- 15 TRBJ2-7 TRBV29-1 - CSVEGLWGHPYEQYF TGCAGCGTTGAAGGTTTGTGGGGACATCCCTACGAGCAGTACTTC
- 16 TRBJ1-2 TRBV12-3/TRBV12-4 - CASSRSTMRGNYGYTF TGTGCCAGCAGTCGGTCAACAATGCGGGGCAACTATGGCTACACCTTC
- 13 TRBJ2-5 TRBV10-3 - CATNREFRETQYF TGTGCCACTAACAGGGAATTCCGAGAGACCCAGTACTTC
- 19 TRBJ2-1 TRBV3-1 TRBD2 CASSPPGLAGGYRYNEQFF TGTGCCAGCAGCCCCCCGGGACTAGCGGGGGGCTACAGATACAATGAGCAGTTCTTC
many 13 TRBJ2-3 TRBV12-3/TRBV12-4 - CASSFSRTDTQYF TGTGCCAGCAGCTTCTCTCGCACAGATACGCAGTATTTT
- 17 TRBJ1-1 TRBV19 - CASSPQGRQGSNTEAFF TGTGCCAGTAGTCCACAGGGCAGGCAGGGAAGCAACACTGAAGCTTTCTTT
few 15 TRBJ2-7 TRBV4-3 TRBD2 CASSQSGLATDEQYF TGCGCCAGCAGCCAATCCGGACTAGCGACGGACGAGCAGTACTTC
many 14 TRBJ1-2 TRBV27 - CASSTAGMNYGYTF TGTGCCAGCAGTACCGCAGGGATGAACTATGGCTACACCTTC
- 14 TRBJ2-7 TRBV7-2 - CASSLGRQAYEQYF TGTGCCAGCAGCTTAGGTCGACAGGCCTACGAGCAGTACTTC
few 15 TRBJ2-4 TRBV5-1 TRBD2 CASSASGGIKNIQYF TGCGCCAGCAGTGCCAGCGGGGGGATCAAAAACATTCAGTACTTC
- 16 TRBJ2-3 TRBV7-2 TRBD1 CASTLLRTGGKDTQYF TGTGCCAGCACCTTATTAAGGACAGGGGGTAAAGATACGCAGTATTTT
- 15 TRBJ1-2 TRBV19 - CASSITRRGEFGYTF TGTGCCAGTAGTATCACTAGGCGGGGGGAGTTTGGCTACACCTTC
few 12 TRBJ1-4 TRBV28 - CASSLSLAQLFF TGTGCCAGCAGTTTATCATTGGCGCAACTGTTTTTT
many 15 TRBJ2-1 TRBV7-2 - CASSFPFGAYNEQFF TGTGCCAGCAGCTTTCCCTTTGGTGCCTACAATGAGCAGTTCTTC
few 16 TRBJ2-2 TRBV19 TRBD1 CASSIEGQTNTGELFF TGTGCCAGTAGTATAGAGGGACAGACGAACACCGGGGAGCTGTTTTTT
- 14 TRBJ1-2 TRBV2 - CASSDRGQIYGYTF TGTGCCAGCAGTGATCGCGGACAGATCTATGGCTACACCTTC
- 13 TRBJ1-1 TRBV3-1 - CASSQDLDSTSIF TGTGCCAGCAGCCAAGATTTGGACTCCACATCCATTTTT
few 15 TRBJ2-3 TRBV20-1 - CSARVLGGNTDTQYF TGCAGTGCTAGAGTTCTAGGGGGAAACACAGATACGCAGTATTTT
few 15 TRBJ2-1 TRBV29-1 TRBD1 CSVEDHGTVYNEQFF TGCAGCGTTGAAGATCACGGGACAGTTTACAATGAGCAGTTCTTC
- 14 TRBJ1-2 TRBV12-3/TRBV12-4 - CASSRAQGHYGYTF TGTGCCAGCAGTAGAGCACAGGGCCACTATGGCTACACCTTC
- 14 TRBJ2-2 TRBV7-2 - CASSARKDTGELFF TGTGCCAGCAGCGCGAGAAAGGACACCGGGGAGCTGTTTTTT
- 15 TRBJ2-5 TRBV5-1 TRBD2 CASSLAGRGIETQYF TGCGCCAGCAGCTTGGCCGGGAGGGGTATAGAGACCCAGTACTTC
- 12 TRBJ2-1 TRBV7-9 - CASSFPGHEQFF TGTGCCAGCAGCTTCCCCGGCCATGAGCAGTTCTTC
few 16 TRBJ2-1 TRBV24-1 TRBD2 CATSEAGRMNTNEQFF TGTGCCACCAGTGAAGCGGGGCGAATGAACACCAATGAGCAGTTCTTC
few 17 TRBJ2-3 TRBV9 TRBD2 CASSVGGLAGGSDTQYF TGTGCCAGCAGCGTAGGTGGACTAGCGGGGGGCTCAGATACGCAGTATTTT
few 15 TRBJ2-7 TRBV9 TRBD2 CASSVRSSGVYEQYF TGTGCCAGCAGCGTAAGAAGTAGCGGGGTCTACGAGCAGTACTTC
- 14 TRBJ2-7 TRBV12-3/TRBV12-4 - CASSLQGITNEQYF TGTGCCAGCAGTCTTCAGGGGATTACGAACGAGCAGTACTTC
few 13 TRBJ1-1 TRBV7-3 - CASSPRPNTEAFF TGTGCCAGCAGCCCCCGTCCCAACACTGAAGCTTTCTTT
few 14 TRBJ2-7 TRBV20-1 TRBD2 CSARDLAETYEQYF TGCAGTGCTAGAGATCTAGCGGAGACCTACGAGCAGTACTTC
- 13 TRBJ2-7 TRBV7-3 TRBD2 CASSLNSGGEQYF TGTGCCAGCAGCTTAAATTCGGGAGGCGAGCAGTACTTC
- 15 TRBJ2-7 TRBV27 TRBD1 CASSPTGSGSDEQYF TGTGCCAGCAGTCCGACAGGGAGTGGTTCCGACGAGCAGTACTTC